The rows below give T cell receptor beta chains drawn from one sample of a study of T cell repertoires in cytomegalovirus infection. These TCRs' antigens remain unknown. In TCRdb, the reads were re-called with MiXCR into one record per CDR3 protein. The sample yields roughly 700,000 distinct CDR3 sequences, about 30% seen once. The source material was cultured PBMCs, sampled from culture after CMV antigen stimulation. All receptors come from a human donor in good health (CMV status not recorded). Some clones in this sample may be carry-over from other donors' samples. CDR3s include the opening cysteine and the closing phenylalanine or tryptophan. D genes are given only for firm matches. Size is stated for part of the rows, as once, few or many counts, or as a class when the clone is expanded.

clone_size	v_call	j_call	d_call	cdr3_length	cdr3_aa	cdr3_nt
few	TRBV20-1	TRBJ2-7	NA	11	CSVLLSYEQYF	TGCAGTGTGCTACTATCCTACGAGCAGTACTTC
many	TRBV7-2	TRBJ2-2	NA	17	CASSLDSYRPNTGELFF	TGTGCCAGCAGCTTAGATAGTTACAGACCGAACACCGGGGAGCTGTTTTTT
NA	TRBV20-1	TRBJ2-7	NA	14	CSAPSGYTIYEQYF	TGCAGTGCTCCAAGCGGGTACACAATCTACGAGCAGTACTTC
NA	TRBV20-1	TRBJ2-7	NA	13	CSARDVGAYEQYF	TGCAGTGCTAGAGATGTAGGGGCGTACGAGCAGTACTTC
few	TRBV7-8	TRBJ1-2	NA	14	CASSYRRGLHGYTF	TGTGCCAGCAGTTATAGGCGGGGACTTCATGGCTACACCTTC
few	TRBV11-2	TRBJ1-4	NA	15	CASSLRAEINEKLFF	TGTGCCAGCAGCTTAAGGGCGGAAATAAATGAAAAACTGTTTTTT
NA	TRBV12-3/TRBV12-4	TRBJ1-2	NA	17	CASSFDSAVQGAFGYTF	TGTGCCAGCAGTTTTGATTCGGCAGTGCAGGGAGCGTTTGGCTACACCTTC
NA	TRBV20-1	TRBJ2-3	TRBD2	15	CSANKRGASTDTQYF	TGCAGTGCTAATAAGCGGGGCGCTAGCACAGATACGCAGTATTTT
few	TRBV27	TRBJ2-3	TRBD2	18	CASSNSGGAVGGTDTQYF	TGTGCCAGCAGTAATAGCGGGGGGGCTGTAGGGGGCACAGATACGCAGTATTTT
NA	TRBV12-5	TRBJ2-3	TRBD1	14	CASATGGGTDTQYF	TGTGCTAGTGCCACAGGGGGAGGCACAGATACGCAGTATTTT
NA	TRBV6-6	TRBJ1-1	NA	12	CASSQHATEAFF	TGTGCCAGCAGCCAACATGCGACTGAAGCTTTCTTT
many	TRBV7-2	TRBJ1-5	NA	17	CASSLYRDNYSNQPQHF	TGTGCCAGCAGCTTGTACCGGGACAACTATAGCAATCAGCCCCAGCATTTT
NA	TRBV6-5	TRBJ2-5	TRBD1	15	CASSYGTGESETQYF	TGTGCCAGCAGTTACGGAACAGGGGAGTCCGAGACCCAGTACTTC
once	TRBV6-6	TRBJ2-5	NA	15	CASSYSAGNQETQYF	TGTGCCAGCAGTTACTCCGCCGGAAACCAAGAGACCCAGTACTTC
NA	TRBV11-2	TRBJ2-5	NA	18	CASSLDGLGAESQETQYF	TGTGCCAGCAGCTTAGACGGCTTAGGGGCTGAATCCCAAGAGACCCAGTACTTC
few	TRBV7-9	TRBJ1-5	NA	13	CASSKTEDQPQHF	TGTGCCAGCAGCAAGACGGAGGATCAGCCCCAGCATTTT
few	TRBV12-3/TRBV12-4	TRBJ2-7	NA	11	CASRAIDEQYF	TGTGCCAGCAGAGCGATCGACGAGCAGTACTTC
once	TRBV20-1	TRBJ2-3	NA	13	CSARDLKTDTQYF	TGCAGTGCTAGGGACTTAAAAACAGATACGCAGTATTTT
NA	TRBV6-2/TRBV6-3	TRBJ1-6	TRBD1	14	CASKIGTGNSPLHF	TGTGCCAGCAAAATCGGGACAGGGAATTCACCCCTCCACTTT
few	TRBV12-3/TRBV12-4	TRBJ2-3	TRBD2	13	CASGAGGRDTQYF	TGTGCCAGCGGTGCGGGGGGGCGGGATACGCAGTATTTT
once	TRBV2	TRBJ2-4	TRBD1	13	CASSGTDWSIQYF	TGTGCCAGCAGCGGGACAGATTGGAGCATTCAGTACTTC
many	TRBV7-2	TRBJ1-5	NA	13	CASSPDRNQPQHF	TGTGCCAGCAGCCCAGACAGAAATCAGCCCCAGCATTTT
NA	TRBV20-1	TRBJ2-5	NA	13	CSARRDPQETQYF	TGCAGTGCTAGAAGGGACCCTCAAGAGACCCAGTACTTC
many	TRBV7-2	TRBJ2-1	NA	14	CASSLARTYNEQFF	TGTGCCAGCAGCTTAGCGCGTACCTACAATGAGCAGTTCTTC
NA	TRBV10-3	TRBJ1-1	NA	13	CAITGDRRTEAFF	TGTGCCATAACGGGAGATCGGCGGACTGAAGCTTTCTTT
NA	TRBV6-5	TRBJ2-3	TRBD1	13	CASSRTGEDTQYF	TGTGCCAGCAGCCGAACAGGGGAAGATACGCAGTATTTT
NA	TRBV18	TRBJ1-1	TRBD1	16	CASSPRQGESGTEAFF	TGTGCCAGCTCACCCCGACAGGGGGAGTCGGGAACTGAAGCTTTCTTT
few	TRBV12-5	TRBJ2-1	NA	14	CASGFPRGTDEQFF	TGTGCTAGTGGTTTCCCCCGGGGTACGGATGAGCAGTTCTTC
NA	TRBV7-4	TRBJ1-1	NA	16	CASSPRGQSLNTEAFF	TGTGCCAGCAGCCCTAGAGGACAGTCCTTGAACACTGAAGCTTTCTTT
many	TRBV11-2	TRBJ2-5	NA	18	CASSLVEVAYKFTETQYF	TGTGCCAGCAGCTTAGTAGAGGTGGCTTACAAGTTCACCGAGACCCAGTACTTC
NA	TRBV9	TRBJ2-3	NA	14	CASSVVGLTDTQYF	TGTGCCAGCAGCGTAGTAGGCCTCACAGATACGCAGTATTTT
NA	TRBV7-9	TRBJ2-1	TRBD2	14	CASSLGGGASEQFF	TGTGCCAGCAGCTTGGGCGGGGGGGCAAGTGAGCAGTTCTTC
few	TRBV20-1	TRBJ1-2	NA	13	CSAGRGGGYGYTF	TGCAGTGCAGGACGGGGGGGGGGCTATGGCTACACCTTC
once	TRBV6-8	TRBJ2-4	TRBD1	13	CASNRGLGNIQYF	TGTGCCAGCAACAGGGGGCTTGGAAACATTCAGTACTTC
NA	TRBV7-8	TRBJ1-5	NA	14	CASSLGGYGQPQHF	TGTGCCAGCAGCTTAGGTGGTTATGGACAGCCCCAGCATTTT
NA	TRBV20-1	TRBJ1-3	NA	13	CSANSQGRNTIYF	TGCAGTGCTAATTCCCAGGGCCGAAACACCATATATTTT
NA	TRBV5-5	TRBJ1-1	NA	11	CASSGSYEAFF	TGTGCCAGCAGCGGGTCGTACGAAGCTTTCTTT
NA	TRBV23-1	TRBJ2-2	TRBD2	11	CASSRGGTMFF	TGCGCCAGCAGTCGGGGAGGGACGATGTTTTTT
NA	TRBV4-2	TRBJ2-7	TRBD2	18	CASSQGPLGSGSSYEQYF	TGTGCCAGCAGCCAAGGTCCTTTGGGTAGCGGGAGCTCCTACGAGCAGTACTTC
NA	TRBV7-2	TRBJ2-1	NA	14	CASSYVLSVNEQFF	TGTGCCAGCAGCTACGTTTTGAGCGTAAATGAGCAGTTCTTC
medium-sized	TRBV28	TRBJ1-3	NA	16	CASSLLETGSGNTIYF	TGTGCCAGCAGTTTATTGGAGACGGGCTCTGGAAACACCATATATTTT
NA	TRBV12-3/TRBV12-4	TRBJ2-3	TRBD2	14	CASSSLAGPGTQYF	TGTGCCAGCAGTTCATTAGCGGGGCCTGGTACGCAGTATTTT
NA	TRBV10-3	TRBJ2-3	TRBD2	16	CAISATSGRGTDTQYF	TGTGCCATCAGTGCTACTAGCGGGAGAGGAACAGATACGCAGTATTTT
many	TRBV5-1	TRBJ2-5	NA	14	CASSLGTSEETQYF	TGTGCCAGCAGCTTAGGCACCAGCGAAGAGACCCAGTACTTC
few	TRBV6-5	TRBJ1-1	NA	14	CASNPEGGVTEAFF	TGTGCCAGCAACCCGGAGGGAGGGGTCACTGAAGCTTTCTTT
few	TRBV7-2	TRBJ2-1	NA	13	CASSLVRYNEQFF	TGTGCCAGCAGCTTGGTTCGCTACAATGAGCAGTTCTTC
few	TRBV2	TRBJ2-7	TRBD1	12	CASTGQGYEQYF	TGTGCCAGTACGGGACAGGGCTACGAGCAGTACTTC
NA	TRBV4-1	TRBJ2-3	TRBD2	18	CASSPPGGRVRSTDTQYF	TGCGCCAGCAGCCCCCCGGGCGGGAGGGTGAGGAGCACAGATACGCAGTATTTT
many	TRBV7-8	TRBJ2-3	NA	15	CASSSTAGPTDTQYF	TGTGCCAGCAGCTCCACTGCGGGGCCCACAGATACGCAGTATTTT
NA	TRBV20-1	TRBJ2-1	TRBD2	15	CSAPPGGSSYNEQFF	TGCAGTGCCCCACCGGGAGGCAGCTCCTACAATGAGCAGTTCTTC
NA	TRBV11-3	TRBJ2-1	TRBD2	14	CASSARGDLNEQFF	TGTGCCAGCAGCGCCCGGGGGGATTTGAATGAGCAGTTCTTC
NA	TRBV6-2/TRBV6-3	TRBJ2-7	NA	13	CASSYHGGREQYF	TGTGCCAGCAGTTACCACGGGGGCCGCGAGCAGTACTTC
few	TRBV10-3	TRBJ1-5	TRBD1	13	CAISGQEDQPQHF	TGTGCCATCAGCGGACAGGAAGATCAGCCCCAGCATTTT
few	TRBV7-2	TRBJ2-2	TRBD1	15	CASSLTGGNTGELFF	TGTGCCAGCAGCTTGACAGGGGGAAACACCGGGGAGCTGTTTTTT
few	TRBV20-1	TRBJ1-5	TRBD1	16	CSARDAGQGGNQPQHF	TGCAGTGCTAGAGATGCGGGACAGGGAGGGAATCAGCCCCAGCATTTT
once	TRBV5-6	TRBJ1-2	NA	15	CASSGLTGTSYGYTF	TGTGCCAGCAGCGGACTAACCGGGACAAGTTATGGCTACACCTTC
NA	TRBV7-2	TRBJ2-2	TRBD2	20	CASSFYRTSGGGVGTGELFF	TGTGCCAGCAGCTTCTACCGGACTAGCGGGGGGGGGGTGGGGACCGGGGAGCTGTTTTTT
NA	TRBV11-1	TRBJ1-6	NA	16	CASSPPGYPGNSPLHF	TGTGCCAGCAGCCCTCCCGGGTACCCGGGGAATTCACCCCTCCACTTT
many	TRBV7-2	TRBJ2-3	TRBD2	18	CASSSWPPGRGETDTQYF	TGTGCCAGCAGCTCATGGCCCCCGGGACGGGGGGAGACAGATACGCAGTATTTT